This T cell receptor beta chain was captured in a study of Graves' ophthalmopathy and Graves' hyperthyroidism. Uncontrolled infections, other autoimmune diseases, pregnancy or lactation barred patients from enrollment. The evidence that diagnosis relied on was clinical symptoms, serum thyroxine, TRAb, thyroid ultrasound and orbital computed tomography. This clonotype has a count of ten or more. Its antigen remains unknown. General observations from the study: At just over 70% sensitivity and roughly 72% specificity, the model predicted progression of the ophthalmopathy. Detected in blood as well were most expanded thyroid clonotypes with frequency above 0.001.

The study amplified TCR beta CDR3 regions using RNA transcripts. First-round RT-PCR with HTBI primers preceded a second-round multiplex PCR. TCRdb used MiXCR to reprocess the multiplex PCR reads, holding one entry per CDR3 protein. This table has some 370,000 distinct CDR3 sequences, 17% appearing once. V was trimmed by 0 bases and J by 3 bases, leaving 15 bases between them. This CDR3 spans 16 amino acids. Germline CDR1 is SGHRS and CDR2 is YFSETQ. J is TRBJ1-1 and V is TRBV5-1, with D possibly being TRBD1 (6 bases). This receptor was identified in an adult woman with stable Graves' hyperthyroidism. The sample consisted of peripheral blood. CDR3 sequence (DNA): TGCGCCAGCAGCTTGGAAAAGGGGGGAGGGGACACTGAAGCTTTCTTT. Protein: CASSLEKGGGDTEAFF. The whole variable domain, remainder taken from reference TRBV5-1 and TRBJ1-1, is KAGVTQTPRYLIKTRGQQVTLSCSPISGHRSVSWYQQTPGQGLQFLFEYFSETQRNKGNFPGRFSGRQFSNSRSEMNVSTLELGDSALYLCASSLEKGGGDTEAFFGQGTRLTVV.